The T cell receptor (beta chain) under discussion was sequenced for a study of blood T cells in healthy people across ages. Sample-barcoded 5' priming and a J-beta primer mix drove a second PCR of about 6 to 12 cycles. MiXCR was run by TCRdb on the 5' RACE reads, yielding one entry per CDR3 protein. The sample gives fewer than 900,000 distinct CDR3 sequences, 40% to 45% of which show up once; 20% to 25% is in the top ten. The ends lost 8 bases at V and 3 bases at J; junction bases unmatched: 11. Germline V gene data show CDR1 as SGHNT and CDR2 as YYREEE (reference sequence). The CDR3 length is 16 residues.

This receptor was taken from a woman aged 55 to 70 in good health. The chain is built from TRBV5-4 and TRBJ2-2; 9 bases map to TRBD2. The specimen was blood. CDR3 DNA sequence: TGTGCCAGTTACAATGGGCGGGGGGGATACACCGGGGAGCTGTTTTTT. This sequence encodes CASYNGRGGYTGELFF.